This entry describes one T cell receptor beta chain. Its antigen is not known. The sample originates from a study of T cell responses to AZD1222 COVID-19 vaccine. Study-wide results and caveats: Two AZD1222 administrations were followed by greater Spike-specific TCR breadth and depth. Among spike-specific TCRs, nearly half reportedly target unmutated variant regions. Baseline seropositives among AZD1222 recipients totaled only six.

Clones were sequenced by immunoSEQ multiplex PCR, and TCRdb holds only the in-frame ones, with some missing. Of 100,000 to 150,000 clones detected, around 90% appear once; the ten largest clones hold 6.3%. Sequenced material: peripheral blood, taken on day 0 of AZD1222 vaccination. The clonotype originates from an adult in good health.

The CDR3 loop reads CASSPPGQVYEQYF. The CDR3 nucleotides read TGTGCCAGCAGCCCACCGGGACAGGTCTACGAGCAGTACTTC. The chain carries TRBV7-9 and TRBJ2-7, with 8 bases that match TRBD1. CDR3 size: 14 residues. From germline, CDR1 is SEHNR and CDR2 FQNEAQ (reference sequence). V lost 5 bases and J lost 3; bases outside the gene matches: 6.